One and the same sample provided the 24 T cell receptor beta chains below, sequenced in a study of blood T cell repertoires in COVID-19 (dated by TCRdb to 2018 to 2020). Library preparation was by the immunoSEQ multiplex PCR assay. TCRdb provides this immuneACCESS table in a form limited to in-frame rearrangements. Some clones are lacking; in checked studies, under half of them reflect an unresolved V gene, and why the rest are absent is not known. In this sample the table shows about 250,000 clones, approximately 86% of which occur a single time. The ten most abundant clones make up 1.3% to 1.5% of the sample. Sequencing was done on a sample of peripheral blood. All receptors come from a man older than 75 with acute or convalescent COVID-19.

The V call is TRBV6-5, the J call TRBJ2-5; 8 bases match TRBD2. J lost 5 bases, V lost 0 bases, and 5 bases had no gene match. Looked up from germline, CDR1 is MNHEY and CDR2 is SVGAGI. The CDR3 is made up of 15 amino acids. CDR3 sequence: CASSYSAGGWETQYF. As DNA, the CDR3 is TGTGCCAGCAGTTACTCGGCGGGAGGATGGGAGACCCAGTACTTC.

The V and J genes are TRBV7-9 and TRBJ1-1; D gene ambiguous. V was cut by 5 bases and J by 1 base, with 14 bases left in between. Germline V gene lookup returns CDR1 SEHNR and CDR2 FQNEAQ (reference sequence). The CDR3 is 15 residues long. CDR3 sequence: CASSPSTPPNTEAFF. As DNA, the CDR3 is TGTGCCAGCAGCCCTAGTACCCCCCCGAACACTGAAGCTTTCTTT.

This sequence joins TRBV21-1 and TRBJ2-5; the table's D call, TRBD2, was not checked against the DNA. TRBV21-1 is shown as a pseudogene. The CDR3 is made up of 14 amino acids. Here the CDR3 reads CASSKDGGQETQYF. In DNA form, the CDR3 reads TGTGCCAGCAGCAAAGACGGGGGCCAAGAGACCCAGTACTTC.

This chain links TRBV7-3 with TRBJ1-2, with 10 bases lining up with TRBD1. The J segment lost 4 bases and the V segment lost 5 bases, leaving 10 bases of the junction unmatched. Germline V gene lookup returns CDR1 SGHTA and CDR2 FQGTGA. CDR3 length equals 16 residues. DNA of the CDR3: TGTGCCAGCAGCCCCTCGGGACAGGGGACCATCTATGGCTACACCTTC. It specifies CASSPSGQGTIYGYTF.

The rearrangement joins TRBV10-3 to TRBJ1-3; 8 nucleotides match TRBD1. The CDR3 is 14 amino acids. The V gene end was trimmed by 5 bases and the J gene end by 3 bases; junction bases not matched to a gene: 3. In germline, CDR1 is ENHRY, CDR2 SYGVKD. Written as DNA, the CDR3 is TGTGCCATCAGTCAGGACAGGGATGGAAACACCATATATTTT. As protein: CAISQDRDGNTIYF.

The chain recombines TRBV9 with TRBJ2-7, with D perhaps TRBD2 (6 bases). Germline lookup yields CDR1 SGDLS and CDR2 YYNGEE. The CDR3 has 15 residues. V was cut by 4 bases and J by 5 bases, with 19 bases left in between. The CDR3, as DNA: TGTGCCAGCAGCCAGGCGGGCAGGAGGGACCACGAGCAGTACTTC. It encodes CASSQAGRRDHEQYF.

The chain uses TRBV4-2 and TRBJ2-7; D remains ambiguous. Trimming pared 1 base from V and 2 bases from J, leaving 9 bases between. Per the germline V gene, CDR1 is LGHNA and CDR2 is YNFKEQ. The CDR3 contains 14 residues. The CDR3 DNA reads TGTGCCAGCAGCCAAGTTCGAGAAACCTACGAGCAGTACTTC. Amino acids: CASSQVRETYEQYF.

The chain uses TRBV7-2 and TRBJ1-1; TRBD1 matches 11 bases. The J segment lost 0 bases and the V segment lost 4 bases, leaving 4 bases of the junction unmatched. The CDR3 totals 16 residues. CDR1 and CDR2 from the germline V gene are SGHTA and FQGNSA. The CDR3, as DNA: TGTGCCAGCAGCTCGGACAGGGGGCGGATGAACACTGAAGCTTTCTTT. The encoded protein is CASSSDRGRMNTEAFF.

The chain combines TRBV9 with TRBJ2-1; 10 bases match TRBD2. Germline assignment: CDR1 SGDLS and CDR2 YYNGEE. The V segment lost 2 bases and the J segment 6 bases; nucleotides outside the gene matches: 11. CDR3 length equals 17 residues. CDR3 nucleotides: TGTGCCAGCAGCGTCGGAGCGGGAGGGCTTCAAGGCAATGAGCAGTTCTTC. Translated, it gives CASSVGAGGLQGNEQFF.

The chain recombines TRBV5-5 with TRBJ2-5; 12 positions agree with TRBD2. The germline V gene encodes CDR1 SGHKS and CDR2 YYEKEE (reference sequence). This CDR3 spans 15 amino acids. Losses at the gene ends were 0 bases for V and 4 bases for J; bases not matched to a gene: 1. The CDR3 DNA reads TGTGCCAGCAGCTTGGGACTAGCGGGAGCAGAGACCCAGTACTTC. Translation: CASSLGLAGAETQYF. Supplemented by reference TRBV5-5 and TRBJ2-5, the full variable domain reads DAGVTQSPTHLIKTRGQQVTLRCSPISGHKSVSWYQQVLGQGPQFIFQYYEKEERGRGNFPDRFSARQFPNYSSELNVNALLLGDSALYLCASSLGLAGAETQYFGPGTRLLVL.

This clone is a singleton in its sample. The chain has TRBV28 and TRBJ2-7, with TRBD1 identical over 7 bases. The J segment lost 7 bases and the V segment lost 10 bases, leaving 13 bases of the junction unmatched. This CDR3 has 13 residues. Germline loops: CDR1 MDHEN, CDR2 SYDVKM. The CDR3 coding sequence is TGTGCCACAGGGGGACACCTCTCCTGGGAGCAGTACTTC. Translation: CATGGHLSWEQYF. Supplemented by reference TRBV28 and TRBJ2-7, the full variable domain reads DVKVTQSSRYLVKRTGEKVFLECVQDMDHENMFWYRQDPGLGLRLIYFSYDVKMKEKGDIPEGYSVSREKKERFSLILESASTNQTSMYLCATGGHLSWEQYFGPGTRLTVT.

This rearrangement joins TRBV2 to TRBJ2-7; a weak D match, TRBD2 (6 bases). The CDR3 length is 13 residues. Trimming stripped 4 bases from V and 6 bases from J, with 13 bases between. CDR1 is SNHLY, CDR2 FYNNEI, per germline. The CDR3 bases are TGTGCCAGCAGTGTAACGGGACTCCCCGAGCAGTACTTC. Translating it yields CASSVTGLPEQYF.

This clone has just a few counts. The chain employs TRBV11-3 and TRBJ2-2; TRBD1 agrees at 9 bases. The CDR3 has 15 amino acids. Germline trimming cut 5 bases from V and 1 base from J; bases unmatched to any gene: 2. Germline values: CDR1 SGHNT, CDR2 YENEEA. CDR3 sequence: CASSRTGENTGELFF. CDR3 sequence (DNA): TGTGCCAGCAGCCGGACAGGGGAGAACACCGGGGAGCTGTTTTTT.

This clone is a singleton in its sample. J is TRBJ2-3 and V is TRBV11-2; D unclear. This CDR3 spans 14 amino acids. V gave up 1 base and J gave up 2 bases, with 7 bases separating them. CDR1 and CDR2 from the germline V gene are SGHAT and FQNNGV. The CDR3 nucleotides read TGTGCCAGCAGCTTAGGTTCAGTCACAGATACGCAGTATTTT. Translating gives CASSLGSVTDTQYF.

The V and J genes are TRBV6-2 or TRBV6-3 and TRBJ1-1; the D is unclear. V was clipped by 2 bases and J by 0 bases, with 7 bases between them. The CDR3 extends over 14 amino acids. Germline V gives CDR1 MNHEY, CDR2 SVGEGT. For the CDR3, the DNA is TGTGCCAGCAGTTACGGGCTGATGAACACTGAAGCTTTCTTT. It codes for CASSYGLMNTEAFF.

The chain joins TRBV23-1 to TRBJ2-7; TRBD1 matches at 9 bases. TRBV23-1 is known as an ORF, though its function is uncertain. The CDR3 consists of 15 residues. V gave up 4 bases and J gave up 0 bases; unmatched junction bases: 4. The CDR3 reads CASSPSTGGSYEQYF. The CDR3 DNA reads as TGCGCCAGCAGTCCCTCGACAGGGGGCTCCTACGAGCAGTACTTC.

The chain combines TRBV18 with TRBJ1-3; tentative D call: TRBD1 (5 bases). The CDR3 consists of 16 residues. The V end lost 5 bases, the J end lost 0 bases, and 14 bases lay between the germline ends. Germline lookup yields CDR1 KGHSH and CDR2 LQKENI. The chain's CDR3 is CASSEQVGNSGNTIYF. The CDR3, as DNA: TGTGCCAGCTCAGAACAGGTTGGGAACTCTGGAAACACCATATATTTT. Combining the CDR3 with reference TRBV18 and TRBJ1-3 gives the whole variable domain NAGVMQNPRHLVRRRGQEARLRCSPMKGHSHVYWYRQLPEEGLKFMVYLQKENIIDESGMPKERFSAEFPKEGPSILRIQQVVRGDSAAYFCASSEQVGNSGNTIYFGEGSWLTVV.

A remark on this clone: Sequence at one end of the junction differs from germline and may be a read error. The chain couples TRBV5-1 to TRBJ2-2; 9 bases are shared with TRBD1. CDR1 and CDR2 from the germline V gene are SGHRS and YFSETQ. CDR3 length: 16 residues. The CDR3 sequence is CASSLAGTGNAGELFF. The CDR3 region has the DNA TGCGCCAGCAGCTTGGCCGGGACAGGGAACGCCGGGGAGCTGTTTTTT.

V and J are TRBV28 and TRBJ1-1, with D possibly TRBD1 on 5 matching bases. CDR3 size: 15 residues. The germline CDR1 and CDR2 sequences are MDHEN and SYDVKM. V lost 6 bases and J lost 11, with 25 bases in between. The chain's CDR3 is CASRPRQHTPHLAFF. The CDR3 DNA reads TGTGCCAGCAGGCCGAGACAGCACACCCCTCATCTGGCTTTCTTT.

Details on this clone: The identical CDR3 is also encoded by other nucleotide sequences in the sample. The chain uses TRBV5-1 and TRBJ2-7; 11 bases line up with TRBD1. The germline V gene has CDR1 SGHRS and CDR2 YFSETQ. V lost 5 bases and J lost 4; bases outside the gene matches: 5. The CDR3 is 14 amino acids. CDR3 region: CASSSGQGAYEQYF. The CDR3 DNA follows: TGCGCCAGCAGTTCCGGACAGGGGGCTTACGAGCAGTACTTC.

This clone was detected a few times. This sequence joins TRBV6-5 and TRBJ2-7; 8 positions match TRBD1. Germline trimming cut 6 bases from V and 2 bases from J; bases unmatched to any gene: 9. The CDR3 extends over 15 amino acids. From germline, CDR1 is MNHEY and CDR2 SVGAGI. The CDR3, as DNA: TGTGCCAGCAGGCTCGGGACAGGCGGTACCTACGAGCAGTACTTC. Encoded protein: CASRLGTGGTYEQYF.

The rearrangement joins TRBV19 to TRBJ1-1, with a weak D call TRBD1 (6 bases). V was cut by 7 bases and J by 1 base, with 16 bases left in between. The V gene's germline CDR1 is LNHDA and CDR2 SQIVND (reference sequence). This CDR3 is 15 amino acids long. For the CDR3, the DNA is TGTGCCAGTAATTCTCCAGGGGCCGGGAACACTGAAGCTTTCTTT. This translates into CASNSPGAGNTEAFF.

The chain combines TRBV19 with TRBJ1-2, with TRBD1 matching over 7 bases. This CDR3 comprises 12 residues. V gave up 8 bases and J gave up 9 bases; unmatched junction bases: 9. Germline CDR1 and CDR2: LNHDA and SQIVND (reference sequence). The CDR3 DNA is TGTGCCAGTTCCATCGCGGGACAGAGCTACACCTTC. Its translation: CASSIAGQSYTF.

The chain joins TRBV28 to TRBJ2-7; tentative D call: TRBD2 (5 bases). CDR3 length: 12 amino acids. V shed 5 bases and J shed 9 bases, with 14 bases lying between them. CDR1 is MDHEN, CDR2 SYDVKM, per germline. The CDR3 DNA follows: TGTGCCAGCAGTCTCTCACTAGTTCGGCAGTACTTC. Amino acid sequence: CASSLSLVRQYF.